The sequence of this T cell receptor beta chain was determined in a study of shared clonotypes between healthy human individuals. Study-wide context: Donor ages ranged 18 to 49 years: a couple of women, a few men. Study findings and constraints: The low donor count limited represented genetic and exposure-history diversity. Sampling used blood alone; tissue repertoires probably differ.

To note about this clone: Its cognate antigen is unknown.

Genomic DNA per cell subset filled all wells of several immunoSEQ plates. TCRdb's copy holds only in-frame clones and misses some; the assay was immunoSEQ multiplex PCR. Of 450,000 to 600,000 clones listed, 79% were seen once; the top ten hold approximately 12%. Trimming cost V 8 bases and J 0 bases, with 14 bases left between them. The CDR3 has 14 residues. Germline V gives CDR1 MNHNS, CDR2 SASEGT. V gene TRBV6-1 combines with J gene TRBJ2-7; D tentatively reads TRBD1 or TRBD2 (5 bases each). The source is a woman aged 40-49 years in good health. Some clones in this sample may be carry-over from other donors' samples. The sequencing sample was made of PBMCs. The CDR3: CASQWDPSSYEQYF. As DNA, the CDR3 is TGTGCCAGCCAGTGGGACCCAAGCTCCTACGAGCAGTACTTC.